This paragraph covers one T cell receptor (beta chain) sequence. The CDR3 is made up of 15 amino acids. The V segment lost 3 bases and the J segment 4 bases; nucleotides outside the gene matches: 9. Germline assignment: CDR1 SGDLS and CDR2 YYNGEE. TCRdb processed the reads anew with MiXCR; each CDR3 protein has one entry. The sample has fewer than 300,000 distinct CDR3 sequences; 20% to 30% are singletons. The sample originates from a study of T cell repertoires in cytomegalovirus infection. Study as a whole: Matching HLA type, along with CMV infection, was indicated by public TCR beta signatures.

The rearrangement links TRBV9 to TRBJ1-2; 7 nucleotides line up with TRBD1. The TCR sequence derives from a human donor in good health (CMV status not recorded). Some clones in this sample may be carry-over from other donors' samples. Sequencing input: PBMCs. Here the CDR3 DNA reads TGTGCCAGCAGCGGTTACGGACAGGCCAGCTATGGCTACACCTTC. This translates into CASSGYGQASYGYTF.